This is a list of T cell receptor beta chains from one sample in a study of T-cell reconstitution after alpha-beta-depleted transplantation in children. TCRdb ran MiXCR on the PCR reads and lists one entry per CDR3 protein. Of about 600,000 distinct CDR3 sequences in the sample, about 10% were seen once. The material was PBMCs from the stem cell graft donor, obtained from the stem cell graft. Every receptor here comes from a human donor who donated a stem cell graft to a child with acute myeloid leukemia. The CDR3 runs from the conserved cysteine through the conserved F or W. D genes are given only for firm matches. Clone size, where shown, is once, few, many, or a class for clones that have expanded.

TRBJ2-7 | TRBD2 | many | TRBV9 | TGTGCCAGCAGCGTATTAGCGGGAGCGTACGAGCAGTACTTC | CASSVLAGAYEQYF
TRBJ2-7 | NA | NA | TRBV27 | TGTGCCAGCAGTTTACTAGCGCCGAGCTCCTACGAGCAGTACTTC | CASSLLAPSSYEQYF
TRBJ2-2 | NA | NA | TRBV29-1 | TGCAGCGTAGGGACGGAAGAGAACACCGGGGAGCTGTTTTTT | CSVGTEENTGELFF
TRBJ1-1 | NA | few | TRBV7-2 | TGTGCCAGCAGCTATCCCCGGGGCCGGTCGGCTGAAGCTTTCTTT | CASSYPRGRSAEAFF
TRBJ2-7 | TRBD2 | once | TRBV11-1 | TGTGCCAGCAGCTCACATGCAAGGACTAGCGGGACCGACGAGCAGTACTTC | CASSSHARTSGTDEQYF
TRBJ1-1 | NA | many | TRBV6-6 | TGTGCCAGCAGTTATAAAGGCTCAACTGAAGCTTTCTTT | CASSYKGSTEAFF
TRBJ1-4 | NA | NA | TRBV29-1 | TGCAGCGTTCTGGGCGGTGAAAAACTGTTTTTT | CSVLGGEKLFF
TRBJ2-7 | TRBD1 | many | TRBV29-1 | TGCAGCGGAGTGACAGGGCACGAGCAGTACTTC | CSGVTGHEQYF
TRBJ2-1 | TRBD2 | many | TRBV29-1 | TGCAGCGTTGTCGGTCTAGCGGGGCTCAGCTCCTACAATGAGCAGTTCTTC | CSVVGLAGLSSYNEQFF
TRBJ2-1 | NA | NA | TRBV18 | TGTGCCAGCTCAAGCGGCCAGAGATTGGATGAGCAGTTCTTC | CASSSGQRLDEQFF
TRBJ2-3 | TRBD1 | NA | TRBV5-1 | TGCGCCAGCAGCTTGGTCTCAGGGGGCAGAGATACGCAGTATTTT | CASSLVSGGRDTQYF